A single sample is the source of the 20 T cell receptor beta chains below, sequenced in a study of T cell repertoires in cytomegalovirus infection. Using its own MiXCR run on the reads, TCRdb lists one record per CDR3 protein. The data contain over 150,000 distinct CDR3 sequences, about a sixth of them singletons. The sequencing sample was made of CD8+ T cells from PBMCs. The receptors here all came from a human donor in good health (CMV status not recorded). Some clones in this sample may be carry-over from other donors' samples.

V usage is TRBV2 and J usage is TRBJ2-5; 7 nucleotides line up with TRBD2. Germline V CDR1 and CDR2: SNHLY, FYNNEI. This CDR3 is built from 12 residues. The J segment lost 7 bases and the V segment lost 7 bases, leaving 6 bases of the junction unmatched. The chain's CDR3 is CASIGWGGTQYF. CDR3 in DNA: TGTGCCAGCATCGGCTGGGGGGGGACCCAGTACTTC.

This clonotype was recorded a few times. V and J are TRBV7-2 and TRBJ2-7, with 7 nucleotides matching TRBD2. CDR3 length: 13 residues. Germline V gene sequence: CDR1 SGHTA, CDR2 FQGNSA. Trimming removed 2 bases from V and 6 bases from J; junction bases left unmatched: 4. The CDR3 loop is CASSLRGEREQYF. The CDR3 DNA is TGTGCCAGCAGCTTACGGGGGGAACGCGAGCAGTACTTC. Looking up the rest from reference TRBV7-2 and TRBJ2-7 gives the full variable domain: GAGVSQSPSNKVTEKGKDVELRCDPISGHTALYWYRQSLGQGLEFLIYFQGNSAPDKSGLPSDRFSAERTGGSVSTLTIQRTQQEDSAVYLCASSLRGEREQYFGPGTRLTVT.

The J gene is TRBJ1-2, the V gene TRBV29-1; D not resolved. Trimming stripped 7 bases from V and 3 bases from J, with 9 bases between. This CDR3 is built from 11 residues. The germline V gene encodes CDR1 SQVTM and CDR2 ANQGSEA. CDR3 amino acids: CSGREDYGYTF. As DNA, the CDR3 is TGCAGCGGCCGGGAGGACTATGGCTACACCTTC. The full variable domain, completed using reference TRBV29-1 and TRBJ1-2, is SAVISQKPSRDICQRGTSLTIQCQVDSQVTMMFWYRQQPGQSLTLIATANQGSEATYESGFVIDKFPISRPNLTFSTLTVSNMSPEDSSIYLCSGREDYGYTFGSGTRLTVV.

V is TRBV7-9 and J is TRBJ2-7, with 8 bases lining up with TRBD1. CDR1 is SEHNR, CDR2 FQNEAQ, per germline (reference sequence). The junction had 2 bases not matched to a gene; V was cut back by 0 bases and J by 4 bases. The CDR3 contains 14 residues. As DNA, the CDR3 is TGTGCCAGCAGCTTAGCCAGGGGGCTGTACGAGCAGTACTTC. It yields the protein CASSLARGLYEQYF.

This clonotype has a handful of counts. The rearrangement joins TRBV28 to TRBJ2-7; D remains ambiguous. V was shortened by 3 bases and J by 4 bases, with 10 bases between the two germline ends. Germline assignment: CDR1 MDHEN and CDR2 SYDVKM. This CDR3 spans 13 amino acids. The DNA for the CDR3 is TGTGCCAGCAGTTTCCTCACAAATTACGAGCAGTACTTC. Residues: CASSFLTNYEQYF.

This clonotype showed up just a few times. The gene calls are TRBV7-2 and TRBJ2-7; no firm D call. V shed 3 bases and J shed 0 bases, with 9 bases lying between them. This CDR3 spans 14 amino acids. Germline V gene data show CDR1 as SGHTA and CDR2 as FQGNSA. CDR3 DNA sequence: TGTGCCAGCAGCTTGTCCCCCTTCTCCTACGAGCAGTACTTC. Translated: CASSLSPFSYEQYF. Full variable domain (remainder filled in from reference TRBV7-2 and TRBJ2-7): GAGVSQSPSNKVTEKGKDVELRCDPISGHTALYWYRQSLGQGLEFLIYFQGNSAPDKSGLPSDRFSAERTGGSVSTLTIQRTQQEDSAVYLCASSLSPFSYEQYFGPGTRLTVT.

This clonotype came up a few times. The chain links TRBV7-6 to TRBJ2-7; 10 bases are a match to TRBD1. CDR1 and CDR2 (germline): SGHVS, FNYEAQ. The V and J ends lost 5 bases and 6 bases, in that order; junction bases with no gene match: 4. The CDR3 extends over 13 amino acids. CDR3 amino acids: CASSRQGATEQYF. The CDR3, as DNA: TGTGCCAGCAGCCGACAGGGGGCCACCGAGCAGTACTTC. The whole variable domain, filled in from reference TRBV7-6 and TRBJ2-7, reads GAGVSQSPRYKVTKRGQDVALRCDPISGHVSLYWYRQALGQGPEFLTYFNYEAQQDKSGLPNDRFSAERPEGSISTLTIQRTEQRDSAMYRCASSRQGATEQYFGPGTRLTVT.

This clonotype has more than one count but fewer than ten. The rearrangement joins TRBV7-9 to TRBJ2-2; D call uncertain. This CDR3 is built from 14 residues. CDR1 and CDR2 (germline): SEHNR, FQNEAQ (reference sequence). Trimming removed 1 base at V and 2 bases at J, with 5 bases between. The CDR3 DNA is TGTGCCAGCAGCTTAGATGAAAACACCGGGGAGCTGTTTTTT. It is translated as CASSLDENTGELFF.

Worth noting for this clonotype: Germline and junction disagree at one end, which may indicate a read error. The V gene is TRBV6-2 or TRBV6-3, the J gene TRBJ2-3; 11 nucleotides match TRBD2. Germline CDR1 and CDR2: MNHEY and SVGEGT. The CDR3 is 20 amino acids. As DNA, the CDR3 is TGTGCCAGCAGTAACTCGGGCCCTAGCGGGGGGCCCAGGCCCGCAGATACGCAGTATTTT. Its protein is CASSNSGPSGGPRPADTQYF.

This chain joins TRBV27 and TRBJ2-3; D unclear. The CDR3 consists of 11 residues. Trimming stripped 5 bases from V and 4 bases from J, with 4 bases between. Germline V gene sequence: CDR1 MNHEY, CDR2 SMNVEV (reference sequence). In nucleotides, the CDR3 is TGTGCCAGCAGTGTAGCAGATACGCAGTATTTT. Encoded protein: CASSVADTQYF.

The chain recombines TRBV27 with TRBJ1-5; 12 bases are a match to TRBD1. Germline assignment: CDR1 MNHEY and CDR2 SMNVEV (reference sequence). V shed 5 bases, J shed 4 bases, and the junction held 12 bases outside the gene matches. The CDR3 extends over 18 amino acids. Here the CDR3 reads CASSPGTGGALVNQPQHF. The CDR3 bases are TGTGCCAGCAGTCCGGGGACAGGGGGCGCATTGGTAAATCAGCCCCAGCATTTT.

This chain joins TRBV7-2 and TRBJ2-7; 15 bases line up with TRBD2. Germline trimming cut 2 bases from V and 4 bases from J; bases unmatched to any gene: 12. The CDR3 spans 19 residues. CDR1 SGHTA and CDR2 FQGNSA come from the germline V gene. The CDR3, as DNA: TGTGCCAGCAGCTTATTGAGGCCGGGACTAGCGGGGGGTACTTACGAGCAGTACTTC. Encoded protein: CASSLLRPGLAGGTYEQYF.

This clonotype was counted only a few times. The CDR3 spells CASSYDGSSSYEQYF. CDR3 DNA: TGTGCCAGCAGTTACGACGGTTCCAGCTCCTACGAGCAGTACTTC. This chain connects TRBV6-2 or TRBV6-3 to TRBJ2-7; D unclear. The V and J ends lost 2 bases and 0 bases respectively, with 11 bases between them. Germline V lookup: CDR1 MNHEY, CDR2 SVGEGT. This CDR3 has 15 residues.

This clonotype came up a few times. The V and J genes are TRBV4-2 and TRBJ2-1; 8 bases are shared with TRBD2. The J segment lost 10 bases and the V segment lost 4 bases, leaving 9 bases of the junction unmatched. CDR3 length: 14 residues. CDR1 LGHNA and CDR2 YNFKEQ come from the germline V gene. DNA for the CDR3: TGTGCCAGCAGCCCGAGTAGCGGGGTGACAGAGCAGTTCTTC. Translating it yields CASSPSSGVTEQFF.

This clonotype turned up a few times. V and J are TRBV7-4 and TRBJ2-4, with 7 bases that match TRBD1. The CDR3 runs 14 residues. Germline-derived CDR1 and CDR2 are SGHVT and SQSDAQ. The trim removed 2 bases at V and 7 bases at J, leaving 5 bases unmatched. CDR3 region: CASSLPTGVNIQYF. The CDR3 DNA reads TGTGCCAGCAGCTTACCCACAGGGGTCAACATTCAGTACTTC.

This chain connects TRBV28 to TRBJ1-2; D is perhaps TRBD1 (6 bases). This CDR3 comprises 12 residues. Per the germline V gene, CDR1 is MDHEN and CDR2 is SYDVKM. V was clipped by 6 bases and J by 3 bases, with 8 bases between them. This chain's CDR3 is CASRGQYYGYTF. For the CDR3, the DNA is TGTGCCAGCAGAGGACAGTACTATGGCTACACCTTC.

The V call is TRBV5-1, the J call TRBJ2-7; 10 bases align to TRBD2. The CDR3 spans 14 residues. V lost 3 bases, J lost 5 bases, and 5 bases stayed unmatched. Germline V gene sequence: CDR1 SGHRS, CDR2 YFSETQ. The CDR3, as DNA: TGCGCCAGCAGCTCTAGCGGGGGAGGCGACGAGCAGTACTTC. Amino acids: CASSSSGGGDEQYF.

In DNA, the CDR3 is TGTGCCAGCAGCTTGGGCAGACAGCTCTCCTACGAGCAGTACTTC. It codes for CASSLGRQLSYEQYF. This rearrangement joins TRBV5-6 to TRBJ2-7, with a possible D match to TRBD1 (5 bases). V lost 0 bases, J lost 0 bases, and 10 bases lay in between. The CDR3 totals 15 residues. The germline CDR1 and CDR2 sequences are SGHDT and YYEEEE. The variable domain in full, completed from reference TRBV5-6 and TRBJ2-7, reads DAGVTQSPTHLIKTRGQQVTLRCSPKSGHDTVSWYQQALGQGPQFIFQYYEEEERQRGNFPDRFSGHQFPNYSSELNVNALLLGDSALYLCASSLGRQLSYEQYFGPGTRLTVT.

J is TRBJ1-1 and V is TRBV7-6; D possibly corresponds to TRBD1 (5 bases). V lost 2 bases to trimming and J lost 3 bases, with 10 bases between them. From germline, CDR1 is SGHVS and CDR2 FNYEAQ. CDR3 length equals 14 residues. CDR3 protein: CASSLRRGDTEAFF. The CDR3 coding sequence is TGTGCCAGCAGCTTAAGAAGGGGTGACACTGAAGCTTTCTTT.

This clonotype was counted only a few times. The chain carries TRBV27 and TRBJ2-2; D unresolved. Trimming removed 4 bases at V and 2 bases at J, with 8 bases between. Germline V gene data show CDR1 as MNHEY and CDR2 as SMNVEV (reference sequence). This CDR3 region has 14 residues. CDR3 sequence reads: CASSSSGNTGELFF. CDR3 DNA: TGTGCCAGCAGTTCGTCTGGTAACACCGGGGAGCTGTTTTTT.